A single sample is the source of the 2 T cell receptor beta chains below, sequenced in a study of vaccination and CD4 T cells after COVID-19. Sequence data for DNA of cultured CD4+ T cells were generated by the Oncomine TCR Beta short-read assay. Each CDR3 protein is one row after TCRdb ran MiXCR on the PCR reads. The table shows more than 20,000 distinct CDR3 sequences, with roughly 40% occurring only once. The sample's time point: late sampling 161 to 241 days after vaccination in a few convalescent patients. Sample treatment: roughly 10-day PBMC culture with coronavirus spike peptide pools or control peptides (ViraFEST assay). Their target antigens are unknown. The sequenced sample was CD4+ T cells from blood, cultured in vitro, obtained about 7 months after SARS-CoV-2 vaccination. The receptors here all came from a human donor who had recovered from COVID-19.

V and J are TRBV7-8 and TRBJ2-7; D remains ambiguous. Looked up from germline, CDR1 is SGHVS and CDR2 is FQNEAQ. This CDR3 is built from 11 residues. V lost 5 bases, J lost 2 bases, and 4 bases lay in between. The CDR3 coding sequence is TGTGCCAGCAGCGCGACCTACGAGCAGTACTTC. Amino acids: CASSATYEQYF.

This clonotype was seen only a few times. The chain has TRBV24-1 and TRBJ2-7; D not certain. This CDR3 comprises 13 residues. V was trimmed by 5 bases and J by 4 bases, leaving 11 bases between them. CDR1 is KGHDR and CDR2 is SFDVKD in the germline V gene. The CDR3 spells CATSGGSAYEQYF. The CDR3 nucleotides are TGTGCCACCAGTGGAGGCTCTGCTTACGAGCAGTACTTC.